The source of this T cell receptor beta chain is a study of cytomegalovirus exposure and HLA in healthy donors. 60 Vbeta and 13 Jbeta primers were used in PCR. In the original workflow: An analysis that came later counted 80 million or so unique TCR beta chains, roughly 11 million shared. Generated by immunoSEQ multiplex PCR, the TCRdb table keeps only in-frame clones and is missing some. V, J and clone size derive from that table, while D and trimming were established from the DNA sequence. The sample yields some 270,000 clones, 80% to 95% seen once. Specimen: PBMCs. The receptor was isolated from a girl aged 2-10 years in good health and CMV-seronegative.

The CDR3 DNA sequence: TGTGCCCGCCGGGAAGGGGTGAGGGTTATCACTGAAGCTTTCTTT. This encodes CARREGVRVITEAFF. The chain employs TRBV6-1 and TRBJ1-1, with D possibly being TRBD1 (5 bases). CDR1 MNHNS and CDR2 SASEGT come from the germline V gene. With 11 bases removed from V and 4 bases from J, the gap between germline ends came to 23 bases. The CDR3 has 15 residues.